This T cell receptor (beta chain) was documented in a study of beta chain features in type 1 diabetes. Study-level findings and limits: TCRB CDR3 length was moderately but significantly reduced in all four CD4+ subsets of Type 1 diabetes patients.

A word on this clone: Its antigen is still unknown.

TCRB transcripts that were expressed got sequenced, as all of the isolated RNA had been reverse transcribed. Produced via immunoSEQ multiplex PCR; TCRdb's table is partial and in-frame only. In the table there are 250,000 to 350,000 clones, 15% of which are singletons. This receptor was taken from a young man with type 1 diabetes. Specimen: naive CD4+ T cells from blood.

The CDR3 DNA reads as TGTGCCAGCAGCCCCCAGAACCAAGAGACCCAGTACTTC. Protein sequence: CASSPQNQETQYF. The chain links TRBV6-5 to TRBJ2-5; D not certain. V shed 6 bases and J shed 0 bases, with 8 bases lying between them. The CDR3 contains 13 residues. The germline gives CDR1 MNHEY, CDR2 SVGAGI.